A single sample is the source of the 20 T cell receptor beta chains below, sequenced in a study of T cell repertoires in cytomegalovirus infection. TCRdb ran MiXCR on the reads and lists one entry per CDR3 protein. The top ten hold 30% to 40% of the sample, which has about 190,000 distinct CDR3 sequences, 28% seen once. Sequencing was performed on PBMCs. These receptors all come from a human donor in good health (CMV status not recorded). Some clones in this sample may be carry-over from other donors' samples.

This clonotype was seen only a few times. The chain joins TRBV20-1 to TRBJ2-7; 12 bases line up with TRBD1. CDR1 DFQATT and CDR2 SNEGSKA come from the germline V gene (reference sequence). J was trimmed by 4 bases and V by 2 bases; bases with no gene match: 15. The CDR3 sequence is 18 residues long. This CDR3 is CSARPLPGQGARGYEQYF. Written as DNA, the CDR3 is TGCAGTGCTAGACCATTACCGGGACAGGGGGCCAGGGGGTACGAGCAGTACTTC.

Notes on this clonotype: This could be a read error, since a much larger clone is one nucleotide away. CDR3 sequence (DNA): TGTGCCAGCAGTTTTAATAGCGGGGGGACCCTCAATGAGCAGTTCTTC. Translating it yields CASSFNSGGTLNEQFF. This chain links TRBV7-2 with TRBJ2-1, with 10 nucleotides matching TRBD2. This CDR3 has 16 residues. CDR1 is SGHTA and CDR2 is FQGNSA in the germline V gene. The junction had 11 bases not matched to a gene; V was cut back by 6 bases and J by 6 bases.

V and J are TRBV29-1 and TRBJ2-6; D uncertain. V lost 8 bases and J 4 bases, leaving 12 bases between the germline ends. The CDR3 covers 13 residues. CDR1 and CDR2 (germline): SQVTM, ANQGSEA. CDR3 sequence reads: CSYREPGANVLTF. CDR3 coding DNA: TGCAGCTATAGGGAACCAGGGGCCAACGTCCTGACTTTC. The variable domain in full, with the rest retrieved from reference TRBV29-1 and TRBJ2-6, is SAVISQKPSRDICQRGTSLTIQCQVDSQVTMMFWYRQQPGQSLTLIATANQGSEATYESGFVIDKFPISRPNLTFSTLTVSNMSPEDSSIYLCSYREPGANVLTFGAGSRLTVL.

J is TRBJ2-2 and V is TRBV7-2; tentative D call: TRBD1 (5 bases). Germline CDR1 SGHTA, CDR2 FQGNSA. This CDR3 region has 15 residues. V dropped 5 bases and J dropped 6 bases, with 16 bases sitting between them. The CDR3 protein is CASSRGHRLAGELFF. The CDR3 DNA reads TGTGCCAGCAGCCGTGGACATCGGCTTGCCGGGGAGCTGTTTTTT.

The chain joins TRBV30 to TRBJ1-1; a possible D gene is TRBD1 (5 bases). Germline values: CDR1 GTSNPN, CDR2 SVGIG (reference sequence). Trimming stripped 1 base from V and 0 bases from J, with 9 bases between. The CDR3 totals 14 residues. CDR3 coding DNA: TGTGCCTGGAGTGGCGGGACCCTGAACACTGAAGCTTTCTTT. Protein: CAWSGGTLNTEAFF. The full variable domain, its missing parts supplied by reference TRBV30 and TRBJ1-1, is SQTIHQWPATLVQPVGSPLSLECTVEGTSNPNLYWYRQAAGRGLQLLFYSVGIGQISSEVPQNLSASRPQDRQFILSSKKLLLSDSGFYLCAWSGGTLNTEAFFGQGTRLTVV.

V is TRBV7-8 and J is TRBJ2-3, with 9 bases lining up with TRBD2. The CDR3 length is 18 residues. Losses at the gene ends were 3 bases for V and 5 bases for J; bases not matched to a gene: 15. Germline assignment: CDR1 SGHVS and CDR2 FQNEAQ. CDR3 nucleotide sequence: TGTGCCAGCAGCTTTGGAACTAGCGGGCCCCACCGAGGAGATACGCAGTATTTT. Translated: CASSFGTSGPHRGDTQYF.

The chain couples TRBV15 to TRBJ1-3; D unresolved. Trimming pared 2 bases from V and 4 bases from J, leaving 18 bases between. The CDR3 spans 17 residues. CDR1 is LNHNV and CDR2 is YYDKDF in the germline V gene (reference sequence). The CDR3 protein is CATSRSKTLSPGNTIYF. The CDR3 DNA follows: TGTGCCACCAGCAGATCCAAGACGCTCTCCCCGGGAAACACCATATATTTT. Filled out from reference TRBV15 and TRBJ1-3, the complete variable domain reads DAMVIQNPRYQVTQFGKPVTLSCSQTLNHNVMYWYQQKSSQAPKLLFHYYDKDFNNEADTPDNFQSRRPNTSFCFLDIRSPGLGDTAMYLCATSRSKTLSPGNTIYFGEGSWLTVV.

The chain joins TRBV6-2 or TRBV6-3 to TRBJ1-1, with D unclear. Germline V gene lookup returns CDR1 MNHEY and CDR2 SVGEGT. The V end was cut by 7 bases, the J end by 4 bases, with 7 bases between. CDR3 length equals 11 residues. The CDR3, as DNA: TGTGCCAGCAATCGTGGCACTGAAGCTTTCTTT. This encodes CASNRGTEAFF.

This clonotype was observed a handful of times. The CDR3 DNA reads TGTGCCACCATGGAGGAGGGGAATCAGCCCCAGCATTTT. Protein: CATMEEGNQPQHF. The chain couples TRBV15 to TRBJ1-5; D possibly corresponds to TRBD1 (5 bases). Germline CDR1 and CDR2: LNHNV and YYDKDF (reference sequence). This CDR3 spans 13 amino acids. V lost 7 bases and J lost 4, with 11 bases in between.

CDR3 nucleotide sequence: TGCAGCGCCCTGGGCCCTAACACTGAAGCTTTCTTT. It is translated as CSALGPNTEAFF. V is TRBV29-1 and J is TRBJ1-1; D gene unclear. Per germline, CDR1 SQVTM and CDR2 ANQGSEA. The V and J ends lost 7 bases and 2 bases respectively, with 11 bases between them. The CDR3 runs 12 residues. The full variable domain, its missing parts supplied by reference TRBV29-1 and TRBJ1-1, is SAVISQKPSRDICQRGTSLTIQCQVDSQVTMMFWYRQQPGQSLTLIATANQGSEATYESGFVIDKFPISRPNLTFSTLTVSNMSPEDSSIYLCSALGPNTEAFFGQGTRLTVV.

The V call is TRBV30, the J call TRBJ2-7; possible D gene TRBD2, 5 bases. The germline V gene has CDR1 GTSNPN and CDR2 SVGIG (reference sequence). The CDR3 is 11 amino acids. Trimming shortened V by 7 bases and J by 3 bases, and 10 bases separated the two germline ends. CDR3 sequence (DNA): TGTGCCTCGAGGGCAAGCTACGAGCAGTACTTC. Its protein product is CASRASYEQYF.

This clonotype was seen a handful of times. The CDR3 protein is CASSSGTVRLHDNEQFF. The CDR3 DNA is TGTGCCAGCAGCTCCGGGACAGTAAGGCTCCACGACAATGAGCAGTTCTTC. This chain joins TRBV5-6 and TRBJ2-1, with 7 bases matching TRBD1. Per germline, CDR1 SGHDT and CDR2 YYEEEE. V lost 3 bases, J lost 5 bases, and 14 bases stayed unmatched. There are 17 residues in the CDR3.

This clonotype was seen a few times. V and J are TRBV5-1 and TRBJ1-1, with TRBD1 as a possible D gene (6 bases). Trimming left V 4 bases short and J 1 base short, with 11 bases between. CDR1 SGHRS and CDR2 YFSETQ come from the germline V gene. The CDR3 length is 14 residues. The CDR3 region is CASSPRTANTEAFF. The CDR3 DNA is TGCGCCAGCAGCCCGAGGACAGCGAACACTGAAGCTTTCTTT.

This chain connects TRBV12-3 or TRBV12-4 to TRBJ2-1; TRBD2 matches at 11 bases. With V trimmed by 4 bases and J by 0 bases, 5 bases remained unmatched. This CDR3 is built from 17 residues. This chain's CDR3 is CASSSTLAGGSYNEQFF. The CDR3 region has the DNA TGTGCCAGCAGTTCTACCCTAGCGGGGGGCTCCTACAATGAGCAGTTCTTC.

V is TRBV30 and J is TRBJ1-1; 9 bases are shared with TRBD1. The CDR3 loop spans 15 amino acids. Trimming took 6 bases from V and 6 from J; bases not matched to a gene: 14. Germline V lookup: CDR1 GTSNPN, CDR2 SVGIG (reference sequence). CDR3 DNA sequence: TGTGCCTGTTATCCAGCTCGGACAGGGGCACCTGAAGCTTTCTTT. It is translated as CACYPARTGAPEAFF.

A remark on this clonotype: A much larger clone lies a single base off, so this may be a read error. The V and J genes are TRBV20-1 and TRBJ1-2; 10 bases map to TRBD1. J lost 8 bases, V lost 6 bases, and 18 bases had no gene match. Germline V CDR1 and CDR2: DFQATT, SNEGSKA (reference sequence). The CDR3 covers 16 residues. The CDR3 loop is CSALGGDRGPPMGYTF. The CDR3 nucleotides read TGCAGTGCCCTAGGCGGTGACAGGGGGCCCCCTATGGGCTACACCTTC.

This clonotype was seen a handful of times. The V call is TRBV12-3 or TRBV12-4, the J call TRBJ1-2, with D possibly being TRBD1 (6 bases). The CDR3 has 15 amino acids. The germline V and J ends were trimmed by 6 bases and 1 base, with 15 bases remaining between them. The CDR3 bases are TGTGCCAGCAGCCAGGACAGCAACTATAACTATGGCTACACCTTC. Translated: CASSQDSNYNYGYTF.

The chain combines TRBV7-8 with TRBJ2-3; 10 bases fit TRBD2. V lost 6 bases to trimming and J lost 2 bases; unmatched junction nucleotides: 11. Germline V CDR1 and CDR2: SGHVS, FQNEAQ. The CDR3 totals 17 residues. CDR3 protein: CASSPSGSGGSTDTQYF. CDR3 in DNA: TGTGCCAGCAGTCCTTCGGGTAGCGGGGGGTCCACAGATACGCAGTATTTT.

The chain uses TRBV20-1 and TRBJ1-4; maybe TRBD1 (5 bases). Trimming stripped 6 bases from V and 4 bases from J, with 18 bases between. The CDR3 covers 15 residues. The germline CDR1 and CDR2 sequences are DFQATT and SNEGSKA (reference sequence). Here the CDR3 reads CSAEPGTSHNEKLFF. CDR3 in DNA: TGCAGTGCAGAGCCCGGGACTTCTCATAATGAAAAACTGTTTTTT.

This clonotype was observed a few times. The V and J genes are TRBV5-1 and TRBJ2-1, with D unclear. Trimming removed 4 bases from V and 1 base from J, with 9 bases in between. CDR3 length equals 14 residues. Per the germline V gene, CDR1 is SGHRS and CDR2 is YFSETQ. CDR3 nucleotides: TGCGCCAGCAGCCCTCTAGTGTCCTACAATGAGCAGTTCTTC. Encoded protein: CASSPLVSYNEQFF.